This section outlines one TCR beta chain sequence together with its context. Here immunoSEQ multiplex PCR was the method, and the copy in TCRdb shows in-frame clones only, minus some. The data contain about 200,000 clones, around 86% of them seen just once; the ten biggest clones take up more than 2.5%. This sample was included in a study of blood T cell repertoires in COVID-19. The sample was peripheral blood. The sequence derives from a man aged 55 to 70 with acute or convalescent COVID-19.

CDR3 nucleotides: TGTGCCAGCACTTCACTCGATAGGGGGCTGAGCTCCTACAATGAGCAGTTCTTC. Translating gives CASTSLDRGLSSYNEQFF. The gene calls are TRBV27 and TRBJ2-1, with 7 bases aligning to TRBD1. Germline loops: CDR1 MNHEY, CDR2 SMNVEV (reference sequence). V was pared by 7 bases and J by 0 bases, with 15 bases of the junction left unmatched. The CDR3 runs 18 residues.